Listed below are T cell receptor beta chains from one sample, sequenced in a study of blood T cell repertoires in COVID-19. Repertoires were generated with immunoSEQ multiplex PCR, while TCRdb's copy carries only in-frame clones and drops some. This table holds approximately 490,000 clones, around 90% found once. Sequencing input: PBMCs or T cells enriched from blood (not recorded which). The receptor set was obtained from a woman aged 18-29 years who had recovered from COVID-19. Both conserved end residues are part of each CDR3.

v_call	j_call	cdr3_aa
TRBV19	TRBJ2-3	CASSIETGGGADTQYF
TRBV5-1	TRBJ1-4	CASSLEGTFTTNEKLFF
TRBV5-6	TRBJ2-5	CASSLALDRGLYF
TRBV30	TRBJ2-7	CAWSVGAGGLYEQYF
TRBV28	TRBJ2-5	CASSLLRQASGETQYF
TRBV18	TRBJ1-4	CASSPPAGEKLFF
TRBV7-2	TRBJ2-3	CASSPKSGSGTDTQYF
TRBV6-5	TRBJ2-1	CASSQPGQGSNEQFF
TRBV27	TRBJ2-7	CASSLSLGVSEQYF
TRBV5-1	TRBJ2-1	CASSNRDRVLNEQFF
TRBV12-3/TRBV12-4	TRBJ1-5	CASSLGSNQPQHF
TRBV5-1	TRBJ2-1	CASSLRTSGNEQFF
TRBV9	TRBJ2-1	CASSVDPSSGGVDEQFF
TRBV30	TRBJ1-6	CAWSVRGSNSPLHF
TRBV5-1	TRBJ1-6	CASSFGDSPLHF
TRBV5-1	TRBJ2-5	CASSMGLQETQYF
TRBV30	TRBJ1-5	CAWDRGSGQPQHF
TRBV4-1	TRBJ2-1	CASSQRQDPNEQFF
TRBV19	TRBJ2-3	CASSGLAVTDTQYF
TRBV11-3	TRBJ1-2	CASSPNGYDGYTF
TRBV7-2	TRBJ1-5	CASSSRQGHQPQHF
TRBV5-1	TRBJ2-5	CASSGEGSRETQYF
TRBV27	TRBJ1-1	CASSLSWDRGRNEAFF
TRBV5-1	TRBJ1-4	CASSLSRVGEKLFF
TRBV30	TRBJ2-3	CAWSHTGGGDTQYF
TRBV2	TRBJ1-2	CASSELGQGEVGYTF
TRBV10-2	TRBJ1-5	CASSEVQGTQPQHF
TRBV6-5	TRBJ2-5	CASRKQRRETQYF
TRBV4-1	TRBJ2-3	CASSQESSGGAGDTQYF
TRBV7-2	TRBJ1-3	CASSFQGGSAGNTIYF
TRBV30	TRBJ1-6	CAWSPRQGLGSPLHF
TRBV2	TRBJ1-1	CASLTTVNTEAFF
TRBV20-1	TRBJ1-1	CSASGVAGNTEAFF
TRBV27	TRBJ2-1	CASSLGSRRTYNEQFF
TRBV18	TRBJ2-2	CASSPSGTSNTGELFF
TRBV7-3	TRBJ2-1	CASSSQGGGDEQFF
TRBV19	TRBJ2-3	CASSISGGPDTQYF
TRBV4-1	TRBJ1-3	CASRAVASGNTIYF
TRBV5-5	TRBJ2-3	CASSLGMGNRGSTDTQYF
TRBV19	TRBJ1-5	CASRIQGDNQPQHF